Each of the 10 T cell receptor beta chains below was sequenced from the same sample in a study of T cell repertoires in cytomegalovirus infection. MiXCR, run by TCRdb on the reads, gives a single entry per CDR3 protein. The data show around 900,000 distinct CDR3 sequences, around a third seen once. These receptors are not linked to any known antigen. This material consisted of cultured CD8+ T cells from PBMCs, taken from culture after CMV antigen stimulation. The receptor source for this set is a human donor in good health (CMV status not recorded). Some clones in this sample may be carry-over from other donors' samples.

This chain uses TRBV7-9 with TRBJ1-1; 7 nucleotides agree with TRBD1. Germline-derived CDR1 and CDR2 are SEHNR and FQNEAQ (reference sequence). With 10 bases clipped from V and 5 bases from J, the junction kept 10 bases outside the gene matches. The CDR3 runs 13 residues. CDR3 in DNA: TGTGCCACCGATGACAGGGTGAGAACTGAAGCTTTCTTT. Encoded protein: CATDDRVRTEAFF.

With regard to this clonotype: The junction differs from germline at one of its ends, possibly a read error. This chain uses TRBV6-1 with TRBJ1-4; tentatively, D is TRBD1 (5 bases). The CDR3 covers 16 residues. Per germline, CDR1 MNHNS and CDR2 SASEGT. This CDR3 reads CASREGVQGWNEKLFF. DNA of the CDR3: TGTGCCAGCAGGGAAGGAGTTCAGGGCTGGAATGAAAAACTGTTTTTT.

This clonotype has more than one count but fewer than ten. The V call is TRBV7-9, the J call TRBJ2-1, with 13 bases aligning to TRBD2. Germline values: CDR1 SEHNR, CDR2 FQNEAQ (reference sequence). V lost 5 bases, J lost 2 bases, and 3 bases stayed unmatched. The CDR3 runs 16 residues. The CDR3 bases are TGTGCCAGCAGCCAAGGACTAGCGGGGGCCTACAATGAGCAGTTCTTC. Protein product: CASSQGLAGAYNEQFF. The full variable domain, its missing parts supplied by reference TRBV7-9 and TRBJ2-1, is DTGVSQNPRHKITKRGQNVTFRCDPISEHNRLYWYRQTLGQGPEFLTYFQNEAQLEKSRLLSDRFSAERPKGSFSTLEIQRTEQGDSAMYLCASSQGLAGAYNEQFFGPGTRLTVL.

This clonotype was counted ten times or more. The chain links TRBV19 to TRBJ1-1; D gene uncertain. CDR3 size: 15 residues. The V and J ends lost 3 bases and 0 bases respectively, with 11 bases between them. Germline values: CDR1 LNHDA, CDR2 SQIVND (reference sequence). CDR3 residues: CASSMSDELNTEAFF. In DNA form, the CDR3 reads TGTGCCAGTAGTATGTCCGACGAGTTGAACACTGAAGCTTTCTTT.

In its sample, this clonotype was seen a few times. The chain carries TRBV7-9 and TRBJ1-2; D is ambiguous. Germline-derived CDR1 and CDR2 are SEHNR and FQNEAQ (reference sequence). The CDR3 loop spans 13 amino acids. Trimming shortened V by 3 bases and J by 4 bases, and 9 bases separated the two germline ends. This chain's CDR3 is CASSLSEGYGYTF. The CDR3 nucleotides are TGTGCCAGCAGCTTGTCTGAGGGCTATGGCTACACCTTC.

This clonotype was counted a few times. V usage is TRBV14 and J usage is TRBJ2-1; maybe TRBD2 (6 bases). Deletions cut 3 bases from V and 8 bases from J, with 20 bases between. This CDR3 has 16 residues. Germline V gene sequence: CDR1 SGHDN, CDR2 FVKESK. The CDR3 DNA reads TGTGCCAGCAGCCACCACGGGGCGGGACCAAGCTATGAGCAGTTCTTC. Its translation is CASSHHGAGPSYEQFF. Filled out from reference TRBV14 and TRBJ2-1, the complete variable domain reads EAGVTQFPSHSVIEKGQTVTLRCDPISGHDNLYWYRRVMGKEIKFLLHFVKESKQDESGMPNNRFLAERTGGTYSTLKVQPAELEDSGVYFCASSHHGAGPSYEQFFGPGTRLTVL.

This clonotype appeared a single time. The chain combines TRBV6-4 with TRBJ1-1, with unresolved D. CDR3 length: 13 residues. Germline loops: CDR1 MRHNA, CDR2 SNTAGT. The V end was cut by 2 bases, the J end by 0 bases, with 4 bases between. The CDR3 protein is CASSDDLNTEAFF. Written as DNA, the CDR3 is TGTGCCAGCAGTGACGATTTGAACACTGAAGCTTTCTTT.

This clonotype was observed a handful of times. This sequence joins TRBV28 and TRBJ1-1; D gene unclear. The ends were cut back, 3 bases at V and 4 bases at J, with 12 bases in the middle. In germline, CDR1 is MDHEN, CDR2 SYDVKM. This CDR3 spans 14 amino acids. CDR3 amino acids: CASSFGVGFTEAFF. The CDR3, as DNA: TGTGCCAGCAGTTTCGGTGTGGGGTTCACTGAAGCTTTCTTT.

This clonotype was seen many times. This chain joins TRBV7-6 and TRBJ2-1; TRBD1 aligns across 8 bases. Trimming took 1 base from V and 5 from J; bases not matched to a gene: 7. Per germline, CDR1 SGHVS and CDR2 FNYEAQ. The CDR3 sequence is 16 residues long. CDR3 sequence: CASSLGQGLTDNEQFF. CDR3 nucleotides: TGTGCCAGCAGCTTAGGACAGGGGCTTACGGACAATGAGCAGTTCTTC.

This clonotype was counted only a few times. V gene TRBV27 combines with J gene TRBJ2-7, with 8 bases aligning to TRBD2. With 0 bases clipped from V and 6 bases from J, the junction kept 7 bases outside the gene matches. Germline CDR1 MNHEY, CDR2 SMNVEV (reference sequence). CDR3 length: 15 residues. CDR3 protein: CASSLSLRGGFEQYV. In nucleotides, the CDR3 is TGTGCCAGCAGTTTATCTCTCCGGGGGGGCTTCGAGCAGTACGTC.